This TCR beta chain was identified in a study of neurological immune-mediated disorders. Of note for this clonotype: The antigen remains undetermined.

The team produced cDNA through 5'RACE using 10-nucleotide random UMIs. Per sequencing run, 15-18 subjects together gave over 190 million TCR-beta sequences. TCRdb reanalysed the 5' RACE reads using MiXCR and keeps one entry per CDR3 protein. This table has 54,000 or so distinct CDR3 sequences, under 4.5% appearing once. Whole-study findings and limits: When grouped phylogenetically, the repertoires of 18 of the 34 multiple sclerosis patients fell together in one related-CDR3 cluster, which is a possible signature. CDR3 amino acid sequences of expanded clones were not shared across subjects, a result suggesting private repertoires in all groups.

Germline V lookup: CDR1 SGHKS, CDR2 YYEKEE (reference sequence). V lost 4 bases to trimming and J lost 2 bases, with 18 bases between them. There are 16 residues in the CDR3. The chain has TRBV5-5 and TRBJ2-5; possibly TRBD1 for D (6 bases). The sequence derives from a woman in her 30s with multiple sclerosis. Sequenced sample: PBMCs. The CDR3 DNA reads TGTGCCAGCAGCCGACCCGGGGACAAAAGTCAAGAGACCCAGTACTTC. It codes for CASSRPGDKSQETQYF.